These 5 T cell receptor beta chains came from one sample sequenced in a study of blood T cell repertoires in COVID-19. TCRdb keeps only in-frame clones here, not all; method: immunoSEQ multiplex PCR. The table records 250,000 or so clones, about four fifths of them present only once. Sequencing was performed on peripheral blood. These receptors were obtained from a middle-aged woman who had recovered from COVID-19.

This rearrangement joins TRBV7-9 to TRBJ2-1, with D hard to call. This CDR3 has 12 residues. Trimming stripped 5 bases from V and 2 bases from J, with 4 bases between. Per germline, CDR1 SEHNR and CDR2 FQNEAQ (reference sequence). CDR3 nucleotides: TGTGCCAGCAGCCTCCCCTACAATGAGCAGTTCTTC. It yields the protein CASSLPYNEQFF. The full variable domain, with the rest looked up from reference TRBV7-9 and TRBJ2-1, is DTGVSQNPRHKITKRGQNVTFRCDPISEHNRLYWYRQTLGQGPEFLTYFQNEAQLEKSRLLSDRFSAERPKGSFSTLEIQRTEQGDSAMYLCASSLPYNEQFFGPGTRLTVL.

This clone was counted a single time. The rearrangement joins TRBV29-1 to TRBJ2-3, with 7 positions matching TRBD2. Trimming removed 4 bases from V and 5 bases from J; junction bases left unmatched: 9. The V gene's germline CDR1 is SQVTM and CDR2 ANQGSEA. This CDR3 contains 14 residues. CDR3 DNA sequence: TGCAGCGTTGTCCGCGGGGGAATCGGAGATACGCAGTATTTT. Its protein is CSVVRGGIGDTQYF.

This clone was recorded a few times. This chain connects TRBV2 to TRBJ2-3, with 8 bases fitting TRBD1. After removal of 4 bases from V and 5 bases from J, the junction contained 2 bases not matched to a gene. The CDR3 is made up of 13 amino acids. CDR1 is SNHLY, CDR2 FYNNEI, per germline. CDR3: CASSGTGQDTQYF. The CDR3 DNA reads TGTGCCAGCAGTGGGACAGGGCAAGATACGCAGTATTTT.

The V gene is TRBV7-9, the J gene TRBJ1-3; D unresolved. This CDR3 is 14 amino acids long. Trimming stripped 0 bases from V and 3 bases from J, with 6 bases between. The V gene's germline CDR1 is SEHNR and CDR2 FQNEAQ (reference sequence). The CDR3: CASSLAIGGNTIYF. The CDR3 nucleotides read TGTGCCAGCAGCTTAGCGATCGGTGGAAACACCATATATTTT.

The rearrangement joins TRBV19 to TRBJ2-3; D is undetermined. CDR1 and CDR2 from the germline V gene are LNHDA and SQIVND (reference sequence). The CDR3 runs to 11 residues. The germline V and J ends were trimmed by 11 bases and 6 bases, with 12 bases remaining between them. The CDR3 coding sequence is TGTGCCTCTCGCTGGGCTGATACGCAGTATTTT. It translates to CASRWADTQYF.